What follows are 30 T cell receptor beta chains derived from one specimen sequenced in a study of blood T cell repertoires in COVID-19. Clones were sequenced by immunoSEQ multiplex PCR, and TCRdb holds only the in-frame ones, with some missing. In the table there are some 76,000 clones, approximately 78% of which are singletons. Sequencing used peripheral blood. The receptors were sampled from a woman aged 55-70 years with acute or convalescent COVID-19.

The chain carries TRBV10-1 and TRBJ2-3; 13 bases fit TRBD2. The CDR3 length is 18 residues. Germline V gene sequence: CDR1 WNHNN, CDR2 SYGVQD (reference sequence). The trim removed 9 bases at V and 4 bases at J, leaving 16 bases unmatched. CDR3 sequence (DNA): TGCGCCAGTTCCCCTTACCCGGGACTAGCGGGGTCCGCAGATACGCAGTATTTT. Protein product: CASSPYPGLAGSADTQYF.

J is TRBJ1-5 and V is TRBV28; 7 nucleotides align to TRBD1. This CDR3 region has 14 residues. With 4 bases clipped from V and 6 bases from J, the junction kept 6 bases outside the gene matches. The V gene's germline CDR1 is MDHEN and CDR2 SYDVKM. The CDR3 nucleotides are TGTGCCAGCAGTTCCACAGGGGAGGTTCAGCCCCAGCATTTT. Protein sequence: CASSSTGEVQPQHF.

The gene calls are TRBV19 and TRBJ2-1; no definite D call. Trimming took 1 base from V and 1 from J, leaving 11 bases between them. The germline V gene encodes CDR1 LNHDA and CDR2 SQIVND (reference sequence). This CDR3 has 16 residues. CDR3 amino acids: CASSIGAGGSYNEQFF. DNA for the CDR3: TGTGCCAGTAGTATAGGGGCAGGTGGGTCCTACAATGAGCAGTTCTTC.

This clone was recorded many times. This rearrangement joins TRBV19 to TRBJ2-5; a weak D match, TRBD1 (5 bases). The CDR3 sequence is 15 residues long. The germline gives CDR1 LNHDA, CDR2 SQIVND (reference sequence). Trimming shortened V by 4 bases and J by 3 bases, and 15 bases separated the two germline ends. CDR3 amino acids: CASSSGAKQKETQYF. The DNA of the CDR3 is TGTGCCAGTAGTAGTGGGGCTAAGCAAAAAGAGACCCAGTACTTC. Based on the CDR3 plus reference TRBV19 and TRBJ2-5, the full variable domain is DGGITQSPKYLFRKEGQNVTLSCEQNLNHDAMYWYRQDPGQGLRLIYYSQIVNDFQKGDIAEGYSVSREKKESFPLTVTSAQKNPTAFYLCASSSGAKQKETQYFGPGTRLLVL.

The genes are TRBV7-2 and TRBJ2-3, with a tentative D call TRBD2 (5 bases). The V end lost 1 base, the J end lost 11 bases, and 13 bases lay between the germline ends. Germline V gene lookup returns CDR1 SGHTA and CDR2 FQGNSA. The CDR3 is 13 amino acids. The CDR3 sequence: CASSLVEDWRQYF. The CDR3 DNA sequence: TGTGCCAGCAGCTTAGTTGAGGACTGGAGGCAGTATTTT.

CDR3 nucleotides: TGCAGCGTTGGGACAGGGAGCACGGTCGATCAGCCCCAGCATTTT. This encodes CSVGTGSTVDQPQHF. This chain joins TRBV29-1 and TRBJ1-5, with 8 bases fitting TRBD1. V trimming: 4 bases; J trimming: 5 bases; junction bases outside the gene matches: 10. This CDR3 comprises 15 residues. The germline V gene has CDR1 SQVTM and CDR2 ANQGSEA.

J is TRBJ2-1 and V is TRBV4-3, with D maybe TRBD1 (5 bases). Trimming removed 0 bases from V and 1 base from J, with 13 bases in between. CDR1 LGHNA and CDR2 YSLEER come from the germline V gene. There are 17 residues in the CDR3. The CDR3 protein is CASSQDPPSGSYNEQFF. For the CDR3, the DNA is TGCGCCAGCAGCCAAGATCCTCCGTCAGGGTCCTACAATGAGCAGTTCTTC.

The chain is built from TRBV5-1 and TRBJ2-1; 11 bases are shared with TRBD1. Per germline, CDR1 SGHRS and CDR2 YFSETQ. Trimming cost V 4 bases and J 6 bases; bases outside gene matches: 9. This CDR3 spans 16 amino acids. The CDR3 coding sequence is TGCGCCAGCAGCGAGAGTCGGGGACAGGGGGTCAATGAGCAGTTCTTC. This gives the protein CASSESRGQGVNEQFF.

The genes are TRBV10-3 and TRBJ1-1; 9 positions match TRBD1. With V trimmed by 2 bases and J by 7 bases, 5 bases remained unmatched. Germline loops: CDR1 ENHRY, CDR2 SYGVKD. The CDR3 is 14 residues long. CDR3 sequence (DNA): TGTGCCATCAGTGAGACAGGGACAGGGCATGAAGCTTTCTTT. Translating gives CAISETGTGHEAFF.

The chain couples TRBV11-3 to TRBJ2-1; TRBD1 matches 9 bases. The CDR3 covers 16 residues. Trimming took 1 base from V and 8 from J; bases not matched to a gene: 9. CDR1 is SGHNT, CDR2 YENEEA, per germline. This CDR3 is CASSLGTGTGMYEQFF. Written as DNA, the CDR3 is TGTGCCAGCAGCTTAGGGACCGGGACAGGGATGTATGAGCAGTTCTTC.

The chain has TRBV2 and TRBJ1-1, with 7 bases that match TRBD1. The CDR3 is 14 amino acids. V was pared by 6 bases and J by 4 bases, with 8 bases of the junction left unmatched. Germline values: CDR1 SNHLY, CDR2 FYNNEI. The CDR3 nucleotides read TGTGCCAGCAGCCTCCGACAGGGTAGCACTGAAGCTTTCTTT. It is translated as CASSLRQGSTEAFF.

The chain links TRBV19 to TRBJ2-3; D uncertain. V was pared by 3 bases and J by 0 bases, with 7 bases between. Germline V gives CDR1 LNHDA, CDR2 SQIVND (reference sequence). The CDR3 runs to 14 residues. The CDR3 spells CASSMARSTDTQYF. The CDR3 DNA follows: TGTGCCAGTAGTATGGCCAGGAGCACAGATACGCAGTATTTT. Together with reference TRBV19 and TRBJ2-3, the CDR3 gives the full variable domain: DGGITQSPKYLFRKEGQNVTLSCEQNLNHDAMYWYRQDPGQGLRLIYYSQIVNDFQKGDIAEGYSVSREKKESFPLTVTSAQKNPTAFYLCASSMARSTDTQYFGPGTRLTVL.

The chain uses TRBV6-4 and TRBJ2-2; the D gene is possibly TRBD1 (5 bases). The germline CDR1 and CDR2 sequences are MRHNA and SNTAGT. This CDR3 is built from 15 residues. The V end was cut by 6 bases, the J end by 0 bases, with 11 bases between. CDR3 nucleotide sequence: TGTGCCAGCAGGGATTTACAGGCGAACACCGGGGAGCTGTTTTTT. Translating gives CASRDLQANTGELFF.

CDR3 nucleotide sequence: TGTGCCAGCAGCCCCCCGGGACAGGGATCCAAAGCTTTCTTT. Translating it yields CASSPPGQGSKAFF. The V gene is TRBV7-6, the J gene TRBJ1-1; TRBD1 matches at 9 bases. CDR3 size: 14 residues. The junction had 10 bases not matched to a gene; V was cut back by 5 bases and J by 9 bases. Germline V gene sequence: CDR1 SGHVS, CDR2 FNYEAQ. The whole variable domain, filled in from reference TRBV7-6 and TRBJ1-1, reads GAGVSQSPRYKVTKRGQDVALRCDPISGHVSLYWYRQALGQGPEFLTYFNYEAQQDKSGLPNDRFSAERPEGSISTLTIQRTEQRDSAMYRCASSPPGQGSKAFFGQGTRLTVV.

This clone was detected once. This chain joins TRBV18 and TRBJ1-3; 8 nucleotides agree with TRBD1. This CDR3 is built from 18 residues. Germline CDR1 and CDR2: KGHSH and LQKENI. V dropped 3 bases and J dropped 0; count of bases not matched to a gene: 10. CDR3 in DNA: TGTGCCAGCTCACCGCCCCTAGGGACAGGTGACTCTGGAAACACCATATATTTT. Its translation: CASSPPLGTGDSGNTIYF.

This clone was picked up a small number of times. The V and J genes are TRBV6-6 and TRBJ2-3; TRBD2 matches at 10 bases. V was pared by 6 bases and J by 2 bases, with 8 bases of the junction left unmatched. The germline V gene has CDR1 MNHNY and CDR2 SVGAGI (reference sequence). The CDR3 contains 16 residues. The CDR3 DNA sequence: TGTGCCAGCAGCCCCGCTAGCGGGGGATTCACAGATACGCAGTATTTT. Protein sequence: CASSPASGGFTDTQYF.

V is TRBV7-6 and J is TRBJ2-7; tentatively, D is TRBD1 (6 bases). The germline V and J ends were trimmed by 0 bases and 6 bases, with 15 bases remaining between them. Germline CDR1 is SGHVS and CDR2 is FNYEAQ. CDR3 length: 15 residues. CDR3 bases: TGTGCCAGCAGCTTAGCGGGAAACAGGGATTTCGAGCAGTACTTC. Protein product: CASSLAGNRDFEQYF.

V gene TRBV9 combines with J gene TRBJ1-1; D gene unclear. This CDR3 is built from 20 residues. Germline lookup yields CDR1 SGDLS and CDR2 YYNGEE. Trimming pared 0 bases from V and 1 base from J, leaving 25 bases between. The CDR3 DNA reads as TGTGCCAGCAGCGTAGCCCCCAACAGTGGTGTCAGCAACCCGAACACTGAAGCTTTCTTT. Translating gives CASSVAPNSGVSNPNTEAFF.

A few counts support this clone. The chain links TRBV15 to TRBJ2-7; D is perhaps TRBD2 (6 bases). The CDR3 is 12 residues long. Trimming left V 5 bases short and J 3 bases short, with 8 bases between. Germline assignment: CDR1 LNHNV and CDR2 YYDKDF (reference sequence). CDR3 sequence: CATSRRDYEQYF. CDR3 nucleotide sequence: TGTGCCACCAGCCGGAGGGACTACGAGCAGTACTTC.

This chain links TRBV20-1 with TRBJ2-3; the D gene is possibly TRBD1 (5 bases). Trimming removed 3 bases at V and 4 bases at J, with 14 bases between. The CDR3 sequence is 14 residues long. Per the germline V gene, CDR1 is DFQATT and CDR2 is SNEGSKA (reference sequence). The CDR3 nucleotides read TGCAGTGCTAGTCACCAGGGTAGACCAGATACGCAGTATTTT. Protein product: CSASHQGRPDTQYF.

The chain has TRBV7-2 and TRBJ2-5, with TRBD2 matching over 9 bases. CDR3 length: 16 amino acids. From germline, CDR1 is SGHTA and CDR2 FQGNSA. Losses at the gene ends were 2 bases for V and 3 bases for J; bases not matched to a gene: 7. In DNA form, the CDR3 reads TGTGCCAGCAGCTTACAGGCGGGGGGGCCGAAAGAGACCCAGTACTTC. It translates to CASSLQAGGPKETQYF.

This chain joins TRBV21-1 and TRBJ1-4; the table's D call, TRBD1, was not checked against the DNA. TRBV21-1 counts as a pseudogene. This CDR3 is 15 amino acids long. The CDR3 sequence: CASREGGLANEKLFF. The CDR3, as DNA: TGTGCCAGCAGGGAAGGGGGTCTGGCTAATGAAAAACTGTTTTTT.

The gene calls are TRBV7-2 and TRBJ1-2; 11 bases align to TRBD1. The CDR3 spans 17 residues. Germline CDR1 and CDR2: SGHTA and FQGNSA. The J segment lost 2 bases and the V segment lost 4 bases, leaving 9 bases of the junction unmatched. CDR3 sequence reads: CASSSQEGDRGNYGYTF. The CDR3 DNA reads TGTGCCAGCAGCTCTCAGGAAGGGGACAGGGGGAACTATGGCTACACCTTC. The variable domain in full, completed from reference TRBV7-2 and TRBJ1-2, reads GAGVSQSPSNKVTEKGKDVELRCDPISGHTALYWYRQSLGQGLEFLIYFQGNSAPDKSGLPSDRFSAERTGGSVSTLTIQRTQQEDSAVYLCASSSQEGDRGNYGYTFGSGTRLTVV.

The CDR3 reads CASSQGQGQTQNTEAFF. The CDR3 coding sequence is TGTGCCAGCAGCCAAGGACAGGGACAGACCCAGAACACTGAAGCTTTCTTT. The rearrangement uses TRBV3-1 (or the pseudogene TRBV3-2) and TRBJ1-1, with 7 bases identical to TRBD1. Trimming at V came to 1 base and at J to 1 base, leaving 9 bases not matched to a gene. Germline assignment: CDR1 LGHDT and CDR2 YNNKEL (reference sequence). This CDR3 has 17 residues.

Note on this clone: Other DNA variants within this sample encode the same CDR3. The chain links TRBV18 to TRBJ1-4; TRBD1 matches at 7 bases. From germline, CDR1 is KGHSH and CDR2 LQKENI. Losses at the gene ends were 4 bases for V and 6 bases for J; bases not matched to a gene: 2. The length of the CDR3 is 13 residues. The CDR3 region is CASSRDRDEKLFF. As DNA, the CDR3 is TGTGCCAGCTCACGCGACAGGGATGAAAAACTGTTTTTT.

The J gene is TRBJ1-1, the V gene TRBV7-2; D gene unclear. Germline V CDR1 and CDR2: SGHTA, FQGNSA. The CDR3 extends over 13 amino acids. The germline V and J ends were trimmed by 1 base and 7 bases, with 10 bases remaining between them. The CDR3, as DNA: TGTGCCAGCAGCTTAGGAGGAGCATTTGAAGCTTTCTTT. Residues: CASSLGGAFEAFF. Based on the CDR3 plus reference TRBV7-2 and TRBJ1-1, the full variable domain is GAGVSQSPSNKVTEKGKDVELRCDPISGHTALYWYRQSLGQGLEFLIYFQGNSAPDKSGLPSDRFSAERTGGSVSTLTIQRTQQEDSAVYLCASSLGGAFEAFFGQGTRLTVV.

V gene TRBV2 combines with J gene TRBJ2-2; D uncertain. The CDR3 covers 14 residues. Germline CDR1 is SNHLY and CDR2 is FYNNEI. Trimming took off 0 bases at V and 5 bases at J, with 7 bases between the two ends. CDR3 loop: CASSEAEQTGELFF. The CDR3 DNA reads TGTGCCAGCAGTGAAGCGGAACAGACCGGGGAGCTGTTTTTT.

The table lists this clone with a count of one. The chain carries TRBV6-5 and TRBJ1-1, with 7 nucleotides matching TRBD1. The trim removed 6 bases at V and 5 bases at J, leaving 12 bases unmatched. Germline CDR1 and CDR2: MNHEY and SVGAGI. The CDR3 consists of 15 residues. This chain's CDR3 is CASRRPGQRQTEAFF. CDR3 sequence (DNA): TGTGCCAGCAGACGGCCGGGACAGAGGCAGACTGAAGCTTTCTTT.

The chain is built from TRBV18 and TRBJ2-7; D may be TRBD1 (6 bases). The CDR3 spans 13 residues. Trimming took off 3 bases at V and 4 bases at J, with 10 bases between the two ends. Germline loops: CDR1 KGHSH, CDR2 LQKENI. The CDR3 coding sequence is TGTGCCAGCTCACCCCCAGGACAGTACGAGCAGTACGTC. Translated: CASSPPGQYEQYV.

The CDR3 is CSASLASGGASSTDTQYF. CDR3 sequence (DNA): TGCAGTGCTAGTCTCGCTAGCGGGGGGGCCTCTAGCACAGATACGCAGTATTTT. V gene TRBV20-1 combines with J gene TRBJ2-3, with 12 bases identical to TRBD2. The V gene end was trimmed by 3 bases and the J gene end by 0 bases; junction bases not matched to a gene: 10. This CDR3 contains 18 residues. CDR1 is DFQATT and CDR2 is SNEGSKA in the germline V gene (reference sequence).